This entry lists 26 T cell receptor beta chains sequenced from one sample in a study of T cells after yellow fever vaccination. Using its own MiXCR run on the 5' RACE reads, TCRdb lists one record per CDR3 protein. The sample carries about 160,000 distinct CDR3 sequences, roughly a tenth recorded once. Material: CD8+ T cells sorted from PBMCs, obtained 45 days after the yellow fever booster vaccination. Receptor source: a man aged 18 to 29 who received the YFV17D yellow fever vaccine.

This clonotype has a count of ten or more. This chain uses TRBV6-5 with TRBJ2-3; D possibly uses TRBD1 or TRBD2 (5 bases each). The CDR3 loop spans 14 amino acids. The germline gives CDR1 MNHEY, CDR2 SVGAGI. Trimming left V 5 bases short and J 6 bases short, with 15 bases between. CDR3 nucleotides: TGTGCCAGCAGTACGGGGCAGTCTCCGGATACGCAGTATTTT. Encoded protein: CASSTGQSPDTQYF.

This chain joins TRBV5-5 and TRBJ2-3; 9 bases fit TRBD1. V dropped 3 bases and J dropped 6; count of bases not matched to a gene: 8. Germline V gene data show CDR1 as SGHKS and CDR2 as YYEKEE (reference sequence). This CDR3 is 15 amino acids long. CDR3 amino acids: CASSSTTGGYDTQYF. The CDR3 region has the DNA TGTGCCAGCAGCTCCACGACAGGGGGATACGATACGCAGTATTTT. Based on the CDR3 plus reference TRBV5-5 and TRBJ2-3, the full variable domain is DAGVTQSPTHLIKTRGQQVTLRCSPISGHKSVSWYQQVLGQGPQFIFQYYEKEERGRGNFPDRFSARQFPNYSSELNVNALLLGDSALYLCASSSTTGGYDTQYFGPGTRLTVL.

The rearrangement links TRBV23-1 to TRBJ2-1; D is uncertain. TRBV23-1 is treated as an ORF (open reading frame) with a function not yet certain. The CDR3 covers 15 residues. Trimming took 3 bases from V and 4 from J, leaving 13 bases between them. CDR3: CASSHRASSYNEQFF. The DNA for the CDR3 is TGCGCCAGCAGTCATCGGGCTTCTAGTTACAATGAGCAGTTCTTC.

In this sample, this clonotype turned up many times. This chain uses TRBV4-1 with TRBJ2-7; D is tentatively TRBD1 or TRBD2 (5 bases each). CDR3 length equals 17 residues. Per the germline V gene, CDR1 is MGHRA and CDR2 is YSYEKL. V lost 0 bases and J lost 4, with 19 bases in between. The CDR3 DNA reads TGCGCCAGCAGCCAAGAGGCCCCCCCCCGGGACCAATACGAGCAGTACTTC. This codes for CASSQEAPPRDQYEQYF.

Many counts were recorded for this clonotype. This chain uses TRBV13 with TRBJ1-2, with D hard to call. V was trimmed by 3 bases and J by 0 bases, leaving 11 bases between them. Germline CDR1 PRHDT, CDR2 FYEKMQ (reference sequence). The length of the CDR3 is 15 residues. The CDR3 protein is CASSFGAESNYGYTF. In DNA, the CDR3 is TGTGCCAGCAGCTTTGGAGCGGAGTCTAACTATGGCTACACCTTC.

This clonotype was detected ten times or more. In DNA, the CDR3 is TGCGCCAGCAGCCCGCTAGCGGGGGGGCTACGCACCGGGGAGCTGTTTTTT. Its protein product is CASSPLAGGLRTGELFF. The chain uses TRBV4-1 and TRBJ2-2, with 12 bases aligning to TRBD2. The CDR3 sequence is 17 residues long. The V and J ends lost 4 bases and 4 bases, in that order; junction bases with no gene match: 7. Germline CDR1 MGHRA, CDR2 YSYEKL.

V usage is TRBV18 and J usage is TRBJ2-5; no definite D call. Germline CDR1 and CDR2: KGHSH and LQKENI. V was cut by 2 bases and J by 4 bases, with 8 bases left in between. The CDR3 is 13 amino acids. The CDR3 here is CASSPWSLETQYF. The CDR3 DNA sequence: TGTGCCAGCTCACCATGGTCTCTAGAGACCCAGTACTTC.

J is TRBJ2-5 and V is TRBV7-8; perhaps TRBD2 as D (5 bases). CDR1 is SGHVS and CDR2 is FQNEAQ in the germline V gene. Trimming removed 3 bases from V and 5 bases from J, with 13 bases in between. The CDR3 has 14 residues. CDR3 sequence: CASSFHGERETQYF. The CDR3 DNA is TGTGCCAGCAGCTTCCACGGGGAGAGGGAGACCCAGTACTTC.

This clonotype was counted between two and nine times. An end of the junction differs from the germline gene, which may be a read error. This sequence joins TRBV7-6 and TRBJ2-3; 10 bases match TRBD2. The germline CDR1 and CDR2 sequences are SGHVS and FNYEAQ. This CDR3 region has 16 residues. This CDR3 reads CATSLRTSGMGDTQYF. The CDR3, as DNA: TGTGCCACCAGCCTGAGGACTAGCGGCATGGGAGATACGCAGTATTTT.

This chain joins TRBV7-3 and TRBJ2-1; TRBD2 matches at 11 bases. The V gene end was trimmed by 3 bases and the J gene end by 9 bases; junction bases not matched to a gene: 4. The CDR3 runs to 14 residues. The germline V gene has CDR1 SGHTA and CDR2 FQGTGA. CDR3 loop: CASSFSGGASEQFF. CDR3 nucleotides: TGTGCCAGCAGCTTTAGCGGGGGGGCCTCTGAGCAGTTCTTC.

The chain is built from TRBV14 and TRBJ2-1, with unresolved D. V lost 4 bases, J lost 7 bases, and 14 bases lay in between. The CDR3 runs to 14 residues. Looked up from germline, CDR1 is SGHDN and CDR2 is FVKESK. The CDR3 sequence is CASSPHGRRNEQFF. The CDR3 region has the DNA TGTGCCAGCAGCCCGCATGGCAGGCGGAATGAGCAGTTCTTC.

This clonotype turned up a few times. The chain combines TRBV12-3 or TRBV12-4 with TRBJ2-7, with D possibly being TRBD2 (6 bases). CDR3 length: 15 residues. Trimming cost V 4 bases and J 0 bases, with 13 bases left between them. The CDR3, as DNA: TGTGCCAGCAGTTACCGACTAGAATCCTCCTACGAGCAGTACTTC. Amino acids: CASSYRLESSYEQYF.

This clonotype was counted only a few times. The CDR3 here is CASSQEFGSGTEAFF. In nucleotides, the CDR3 is TGCGCCAGCAGCCAAGAATTTGGTAGCGGCACTGAAGCTTTCTTT. The rearrangement uses TRBV4-1 and TRBJ1-1; D ambiguous. The V end was cut by 0 bases, the J end by 4 bases, with 12 bases between. This CDR3 spans 15 amino acids. CDR1 is MGHRA and CDR2 is YSYEKL in the germline V gene.

This clonotype was seen a few times. V usage is TRBV27 and J usage is TRBJ2-3, with 8 positions matching TRBD2. Trimming at V came to 5 bases and at J to 5 bases, leaving 6 bases not matched to a gene. The germline V gene encodes CDR1 MNHEY and CDR2 SMNVEV (reference sequence). The CDR3 spans 14 residues. CDR3 region: CASSGRGGVDTQYF. DNA for the CDR3: TGTGCCAGCAGTGGACGGGGGGGGGTAGATACGCAGTATTTT.

CDR3 protein: CSARGTGGYEQYF. CDR3 sequence (DNA): TGCAGTGCTCGCGGGACAGGGGGCTACGAGCAGTACTTC. The chain joins TRBV20-1 to TRBJ2-7; 11 bases match TRBD1. CDR3 length equals 13 residues. V lost 5 bases, J lost 3 bases, and 3 bases stayed unmatched. Germline CDR1 DFQATT, CDR2 SNEGSKA (reference sequence).

This clonotype was counted only a few times. J is TRBJ1-5 and V is TRBV12-3 or TRBV12-4; D not certain. V was shortened by 3 bases and J by 7 bases, with 10 bases between the two germline ends. The CDR3 loop spans 13 amino acids. The CDR3 loop is CASSFRGGQPQHF. The CDR3 DNA is TGTGCCAGCAGTTTCCGGGGAGGCCAGCCCCAGCATTTT.

This clonotype was seen a few times. The chain joins TRBV30 to TRBJ2-7; possibly TRBD2 for D (5 bases). The CDR3 sequence is 12 residues long. Germline assignment: CDR1 GTSNPN and CDR2 SVGIG (reference sequence). Between the trimmed V and J ends, which lost 0 bases and 7 bases, there was a span of 10 bases. The CDR3: CAWSVLSGEQYF. The CDR3 DNA reads TGTGCCTGGAGTGTCCTGAGCGGAGAGCAGTACTTC.

The genes are TRBV6-6 and TRBJ2-4; the match to TRBD1 covers 10 bases. Trimming at V came to 6 bases and at J to 9 bases, leaving 14 bases not matched to a gene. This CDR3 comprises 16 residues. Germline CDR1 MNHNY, CDR2 SVGAGI (reference sequence). CDR3 sequence (DNA): TGTGCCAGCAGCGGGACAGGGGCTAGAGGAGACGGCATTCAGTACTTC. It yields the protein CASSGTGARGDGIQYF.

This clonotype was seen only a few times. J is TRBJ1-5 and V is TRBV4-1; 7 nucleotides match TRBD1. J was trimmed by 5 bases and V by 3 bases; bases with no gene match: 7. CDR3 size: 15 residues. Germline V lookup: CDR1 MGHRA, CDR2 YSYEKL. The chain's CDR3 is CASSQTGWPDQPQHF. In DNA form, the CDR3 reads TGCGCCAGCAGCCAGACAGGGTGGCCCGATCAGCCCCAGCATTTT.

The V gene is TRBV12-3 or TRBV12-4, the J gene TRBJ1-6; TRBD1 aligns across 9 bases. After removal of 6 bases from V and 13 bases from J, the junction contained 7 bases not matched to a gene. The CDR3 spans 13 residues. The CDR3 DNA follows: TGTGCCAGCAGCCTTGGACAGGGGAGGCCCCTCCACTTT. Translation: CASSLGQGRPLHF.

There are a few counts of this clonotype. The gene calls are TRBV7-9 and TRBJ1-1; perhaps TRBD1 as D (6 bases). There are 14 residues in the CDR3. V was cut by 4 bases and J by 1 base, with 10 bases left in between. Germline V gene sequence: CDR1 SEHNR, CDR2 FQNEAQ (reference sequence). The CDR3 loop is CASSSDRRNTEAFF. The CDR3 bases are TGTGCCAGCAGCTCCGACAGGCGGAACACTGAAGCTTTCTTT.

The chain has TRBV12-3 or TRBV12-4 and TRBJ1-5; D remains unclear. CDR3 length equals 13 residues. The V and J ends lost 3 bases and 4 bases respectively, with 7 bases between them. The CDR3 spells CASSFSPNQPQHF. For the CDR3, the DNA is TGTGCCAGCAGTTTTAGCCCTAATCAGCCCCAGCATTTT.

This clonotype was observed a handful of times. V gene TRBV7-9 combines with J gene TRBJ2-7, with TRBD1 identical over 10 bases. The CDR3 spans 14 residues. Germline CDR1 reads SEHNR; CDR2 reads FQNEAQ (reference sequence). Trimming removed 5 bases from V and 6 bases from J; junction bases left unmatched: 7. The CDR3, as DNA: TGTGCCAGCAGCCGGACAGGGGGTCAGTTCGAGCAGTACTTC. It encodes CASSRTGGQFEQYF.

Of note for this clonotype: This may come from a read error, since a much larger clone is one base off. This rearrangement joins TRBV29-1 to TRBJ2-2, with D maybe TRBD1 (7 bases). In germline, CDR1 is SQVTM, CDR2 ANQGSEA. V was pared by 7 bases and J by 4 bases, with 13 bases between. The CDR3 spans 13 residues. The chain's CDR3 is CSADRRGTGELFF. The CDR3 nucleotides are TGCAGCGCGGACAGGCGGGGCACCGGGGAGCTGTTTTTT.

In its sample, this clonotype was seen a few times. The chain is built from TRBV5-1 and TRBJ2-3, with a possible D match to TRBD1 (6 bases). Trimming took off 4 bases at V and 0 bases at J, with 18 bases between the two ends. Germline assignment: CDR1 SGHRS and CDR2 YFSETQ. The CDR3 covers 17 residues. CDR3 DNA sequence: TGCGCCAGCAGCCTAAGGGGGTTTCTGACTAGCACAGATACGCAGTATTTT. Its translation is CASSLRGFLTSTDTQYF. Using reference TRBV5-1 and TRBJ2-3 for the parts outside the CDR3, the full variable domain is KAGVTQTPRYLIKTRGQQVTLSCSPISGHRSVSWYQQTPGQGLQFLFEYFSETQRNKGNFPGRFSGRQFSNSRSEMNVSTLELGDSALYLCASSLRGFLTSTDTQYFGPGTRLTVL.

This rearrangement joins TRBV28 to TRBJ2-3; D is uncertain. CDR1 MDHEN and CDR2 SYDVKM come from the germline V gene. Trimming left V 3 bases short and J 1 base short, with 11 bases between. The CDR3 extends over 15 amino acids. CDR3 region: CASSFVRVRTDTQYF. The CDR3 DNA reads as TGTGCCAGCAGTTTCGTCCGGGTTCGCACAGATACGCAGTATTTT.